Presented here are 13 T cell receptor beta chains from one specimen sequenced in a study of shared clonotypes between healthy human individuals (dated by TCRdb to about 2020). Library preparation used the immunoSEQ multiplex PCR assay. The clones in this table, taken by TCRdb from immuneACCESS, are in-frame only. Not every clone is retained; where verified, under half of the shortfall comes from an unresolved V gene, and the cause of the rest is unknown. Recorded for this sample are approximately 510,000 clones; 60% to 85% of them occurred a single time. Together, the top ten hold over 10% of the sample. Sequencing was carried out using PBMCs. These receptors came from a woman in her 40s in good health. Some clones in this sample may be carry-over from other donors' samples.

The rearrangement joins TRBV7-2 to TRBJ2-5, with TRBD2 identical over 8 bases. The CDR3 is 15 amino acids. Germline V gives CDR1 SGHTA, CDR2 FQGNSA. Trimming at V came to 5 bases and at J to 5 bases, leaving 10 bases not matched to a gene. CDR3 in amino acids: CASSPPGGLGETQYF. The CDR3 bases are TGTGCCAGCAGCCCCCCGGGGGGGCTCGGCGAGACCCAGTACTTC. The variable domain in full, with the rest retrieved from reference TRBV7-2 and TRBJ2-5, is GAGVSQSPSNKVTEKGKDVELRCDPISGHTALYWYRQSLGQGLEFLIYFQGNSAPDKSGLPSDRFSAERTGGSVSTLTIQRTQQEDSAVYLCASSPPGGLGETQYFGPGTRLLVL.

The genes are TRBV5-1 and TRBJ2-7; 12 positions agree with TRBD2. J gave up 3 bases and V 4 bases, and 5 bases lay outside the gene matches. CDR1 and CDR2 from the germline V gene are SGHRS and YFSETQ. This CDR3 is built from 15 residues. This CDR3 reads CASSPTSGRNYEQYF. DNA of the CDR3: TGCGCCAGCAGCCCGACTAGCGGGAGAAACTACGAGCAGTACTTC. Full variable domain (missing parts from reference TRBV5-1 and TRBJ2-7): KAGVTQTPRYLIKTRGQQVTLSCSPISGHRSVSWYQQTPGQGLQFLFEYFSETQRNKGNFPGRFSGRQFSNSRSEMNVSTLELGDSALYLCASSPTSGRNYEQYFGPGTRLTVT.

There are many counts of this clone. The chain has TRBV6-9 and TRBJ2-1; 9 bases agree with TRBD2. V was clipped by 6 bases and J by 5 bases; unmatched bases: 8. Germline CDR1 MNHGY, CDR2 SVAAGI. The CDR3 sequence is 15 residues long. The CDR3 DNA reads as TGTGCCAGCAGCCCCGGGACTAGCTCGAACAATGAGCAGTTCTTC. Protein sequence: CASSPGTSSNNEQFF.

The V and J genes are TRBV27 and TRBJ1-5, with unresolved D. Between the trimmed V and J ends, which lost 5 bases and 2 bases, there was a span of 10 bases. The CDR3 runs to 14 residues. CDR1 MNHEY and CDR2 SMNVEV come from the germline V gene (reference sequence). This CDR3 reads CASSLRTGNQPQHF. As DNA, the CDR3 is TGTGCCAGCAGTCTCCGGACTGGCAATCAGCCCCAGCATTTT.

Only a few counts were recorded for this clone. The chain is built from TRBV7-2 and TRBJ1-2, with D possibly being TRBD1 (6 bases). Germline V CDR1 and CDR2: SGHTA, FQGNSA. The CDR3 totals 16 residues. Trimming took 0 bases from V and 1 from J, leaving 12 bases between them. The CDR3 region is CASSLASGQSNYGYTF. CDR3 in DNA: TGTGCCAGCAGCTTAGCTTCCGGACAGAGTAACTATGGCTACACCTTC.

In its sample, this clone was seen once. CDR3 loop: CASKGGGGNRQPQHF. The CDR3 nucleotides read TGTGCCAGCAAAGGAGGTGGAGGGAATCGTCAGCCCCAGCATTTT. This chain uses TRBV28 with TRBJ1-5; unclear D gene. The CDR3 extends over 15 amino acids. Trimming removed 7 bases at V and 6 bases at J, with 19 bases between. Germline V gives CDR1 MDHEN, CDR2 SYDVKM.

This chain connects TRBV6-5 to TRBJ2-7; D gene ambiguous. Germline V gene sequence: CDR1 MNHEY, CDR2 SVGAGI. Deletions cut 0 bases from V and 12 bases from J, with 21 bases between. The CDR3 has 15 amino acids. CDR3 bases: TGTGCCAGCAGTTACTCGATGGATTCTCCCGAAAACTTGTACTTC. Residues: CASSYSMDSPENLYF.

This clone has only one observation. This sequence joins TRBV30 and TRBJ1-6; the D is unclear. The V end was cut by 0 bases, the J end by 0 bases, with 6 bases between. The CDR3 is 15 residues long. The V gene's germline CDR1 is GTSNPN and CDR2 SVGIG (reference sequence). The CDR3 region has the DNA TGTGCCTGGAGTGTGGGGAGCTCCTATAATTCACCCCTCCACTTT. It yields the protein CAWSVGSSYNSPLHF.

The V gene is TRBV5-1, the J gene TRBJ2-7; perhaps D is TRBD1 or TRBD2 (6 bases each). The CDR3 runs to 14 residues. The V gene's germline CDR1 is SGHRS and CDR2 YFSETQ. V gave up 4 bases and J gave up 7 bases, with 18 bases separating them. Here the CDR3 DNA reads TGCGCCAGCAGCGTCTCCCGGGGGCGCGAAGAGCAGTACTTC. Its translation: CASSVSRGREEQYF.

The chain links TRBV6-1 to TRBJ2-7; 11 bases fit TRBD1. Looked up from germline, CDR1 is MNHNS and CDR2 is SASEGT. V dropped 6 bases and J dropped 5; count of bases not matched to a gene: 9. The CDR3 is 15 residues long. CDR3 DNA sequence: TGTGCCAGCAGCTTACCGGGACAGGGGGGCAACGAGCAGTACTTC. It codes for CASSLPGQGGNEQYF.

This clone appeared a few times. The chain carries TRBV10-3 and TRBJ2-2; D is unclear. CDR3 length: 11 amino acids. Trimming took off 2 bases at V and 6 bases at J, with 1 base between the two ends. CDR1 and CDR2 from the germline V gene are ENHRY and SYGVKD. Here the CDR3 reads CAISEPGELFF. CDR3 nucleotides: TGTGCCATCAGTGAGCCCGGGGAGCTGTTTTTT.

This chain connects TRBV11-2 to TRBJ1-1; D is uncertain. The germline V and J ends were trimmed by 0 bases and 4 bases, with 6 bases remaining between them. Looked up from germline, CDR1 is SGHAT and CDR2 is FQNNGV. CDR3 length equals 13 residues. CDR3 DNA: TGTGCCAGCAGCTTAGAGATTGGCACTGAAGCTTTCTTT. This encodes CASSLEIGTEAFF. Complete variable domain (other parts from reference TRBV11-2 and TRBJ1-1): EAGVAQSPRYKIIEKRQSVAFWCNPISGHATLYWYQQILGQGPKLLIQFQNNGVVDDSQLPKDRFSAERLKGVDSTLKIQPAKLEDSAVYLCASSLEIGTEAFFGQGTRLTVV.

Concerning this clone: This is likely a read error, given that the CDR3 carries no conserved phenylalanine or tryptophan at its end. The limits of the CDR3 on the DNA are not certain, so only TCRdb's listed CDR3 is given. J is TRBJ2-7 and V is TRBV2; TRBD2 is taken as the D call from the table, unchecked against the DNA. The CDR3 is 12 residues long, counting both termini. Germline CDR1 reads SNHLY; CDR2 reads FYNNEI. CDR3 loop: CASSYLGLAQGY.